This TCR beta chain derives from a study of regulatory T cells in long-lasting Graves disease. Study-level results: The researchers studied only peripheral blood, not thyroid tissue.

This CDR3 contains 14 residues. The germline CDR1 and CDR2 sequences are DFQATT and SNEGSKA (reference sequence). V was clipped by 3 bases and J by 1 base, with 13 bases between them. In building TCR beta libraries, iRepertoire HTBI primers were used together with Arm-PCR of CDR3 regions. TCRdb reprocessed the multiplex PCR reads via MiXCR and lists one record per CDR3 protein. The repertoire holds roughly 430,000 distinct CDR3 sequences, with roughly 21% as singletons. Time point described: persistent/refractory GD, antithyroid drugs over 5 years with positive TRAb. With RNA extracted from PBMCs as input, the TCR library was made. The sample holds many counts of this clonotype. The antigen remains unidentified.

Sequencing was performed on peripheral blood mononuclear cells (PBMCs), taken when the disease was refractory, from a patient treated with antithyroid drugs. This chain joins TRBV20-1 and TRBJ2-7; no definite D call. The receptor's source is a female donor with Graves disease. The CDR3 DNA follows: TGCAGTGCTAGGTCGGCAGGAGTTTCCTACGAGCAGTACTTC. Translated: CSARSAGVSYEQYF.